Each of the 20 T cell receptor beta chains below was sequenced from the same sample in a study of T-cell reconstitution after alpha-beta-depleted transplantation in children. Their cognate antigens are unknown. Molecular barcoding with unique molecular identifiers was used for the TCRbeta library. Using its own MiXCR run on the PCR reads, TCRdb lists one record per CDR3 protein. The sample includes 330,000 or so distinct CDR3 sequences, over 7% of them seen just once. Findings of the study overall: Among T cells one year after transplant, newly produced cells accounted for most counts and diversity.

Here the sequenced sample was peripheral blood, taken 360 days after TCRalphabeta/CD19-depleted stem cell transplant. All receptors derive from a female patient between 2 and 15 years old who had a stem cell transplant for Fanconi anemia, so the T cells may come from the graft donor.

The DNA for the CDR3 is TGTGCCAGCAGCTTTTTTACAGGGGGTAGGAGAGTCACTGAAGCTTTCTTT. Translating gives CASSFFTGGRRVTEAFF. The gene calls are TRBV5-5 and TRBJ1-1; 8 bases align to TRBD1. The CDR3 length is 17 residues. The V and J ends lost 2 bases and 4 bases, in that order; junction bases with no gene match: 13. The V gene's germline CDR1 is SGHKS and CDR2 YYEKEE (reference sequence).

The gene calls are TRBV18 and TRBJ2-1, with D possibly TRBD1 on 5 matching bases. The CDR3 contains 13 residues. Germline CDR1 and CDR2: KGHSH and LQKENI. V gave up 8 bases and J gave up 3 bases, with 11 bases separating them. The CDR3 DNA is TGTGCCAGCAAAGACAGTAACTACAATGAGCAGTTCTTC. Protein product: CASKDSNYNEQFF.

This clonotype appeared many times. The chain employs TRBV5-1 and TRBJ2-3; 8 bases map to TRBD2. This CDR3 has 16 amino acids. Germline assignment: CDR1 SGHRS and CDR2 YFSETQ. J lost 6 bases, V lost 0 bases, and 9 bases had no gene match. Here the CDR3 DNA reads TGCGCCAGCAGCTTGGCAGGGAGCGGGAGAGGGGATACGCAGTATTTT. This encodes CASSLAGSGRGDTQYF.

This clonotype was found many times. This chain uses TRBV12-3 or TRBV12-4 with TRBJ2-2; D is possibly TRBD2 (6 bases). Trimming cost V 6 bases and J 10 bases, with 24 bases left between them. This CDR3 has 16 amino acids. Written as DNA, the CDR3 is TGTGCCAGCAGCCTACCATCAACGACGGGACTTACGGAGCTGTTTTTT. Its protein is CASSLPSTTGLTELFF.

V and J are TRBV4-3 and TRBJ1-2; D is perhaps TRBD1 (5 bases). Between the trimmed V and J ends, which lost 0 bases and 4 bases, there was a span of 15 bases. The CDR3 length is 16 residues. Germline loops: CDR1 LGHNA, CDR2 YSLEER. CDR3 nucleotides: TGCGCCAGCAGCCAAGATCGAACAGGCCTTGCCTATGGCTACACCTTC. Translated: CASSQDRTGLAYGYTF.

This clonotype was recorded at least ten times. The CDR3 nucleotides are TGTGCCAGCAGTGACACCCACCCCGGGACAGGTACAGGAGATACGCAGTATTTT. Translation gives CASSDTHPGTGTGDTQYF. V gene TRBV6-2 or TRBV6-3 combines with J gene TRBJ2-3, with 8 bases lining up with TRBD1. The CDR3 runs to 18 residues. The ends lost 5 bases at V and 5 bases at J; junction bases unmatched: 18. In germline, CDR1 is MNHEY, CDR2 SVGEGT.

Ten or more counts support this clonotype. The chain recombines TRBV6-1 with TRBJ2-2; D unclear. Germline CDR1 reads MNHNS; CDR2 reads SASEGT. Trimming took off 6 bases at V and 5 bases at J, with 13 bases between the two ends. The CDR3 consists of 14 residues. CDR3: CASRRAGLTGELFF. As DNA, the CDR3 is TGTGCCAGCAGACGGGCAGGTCTGACCGGGGAGCTGTTTTTT.

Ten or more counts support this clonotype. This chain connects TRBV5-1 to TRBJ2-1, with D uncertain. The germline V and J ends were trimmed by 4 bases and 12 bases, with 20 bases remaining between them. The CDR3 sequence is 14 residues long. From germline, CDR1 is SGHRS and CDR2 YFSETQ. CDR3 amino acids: CASSGNRAPSGQFF. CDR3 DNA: TGCGCCAGCAGCGGTAACCGGGCACCATCGGGGCAGTTCTTC.

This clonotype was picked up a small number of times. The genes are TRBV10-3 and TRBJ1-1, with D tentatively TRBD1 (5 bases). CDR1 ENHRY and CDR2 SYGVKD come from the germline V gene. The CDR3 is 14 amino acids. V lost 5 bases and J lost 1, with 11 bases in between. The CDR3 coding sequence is TGTGCCATCAGTTTTCAGGGCCCGAACACTGAAGCTTTCTTT. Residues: CAISFQGPNTEAFF.

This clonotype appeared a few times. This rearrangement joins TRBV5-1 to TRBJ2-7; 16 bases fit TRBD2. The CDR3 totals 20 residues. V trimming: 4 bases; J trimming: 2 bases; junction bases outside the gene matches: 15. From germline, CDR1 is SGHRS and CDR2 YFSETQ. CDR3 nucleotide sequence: TGCGCCAGCAGCCGTCGAGTGGGACTAGCGGGAGGGTATAAGGCCTACGAGCAGTACTTC. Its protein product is CASSRRVGLAGGYKAYEQYF.

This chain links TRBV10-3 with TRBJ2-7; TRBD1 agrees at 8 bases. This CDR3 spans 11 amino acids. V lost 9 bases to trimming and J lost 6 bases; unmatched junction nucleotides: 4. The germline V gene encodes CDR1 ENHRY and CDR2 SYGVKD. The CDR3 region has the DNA TGTGCCATTGGACAGGGCGGCGAGCAGTACGTC. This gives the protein CAIGQGGEQYV.

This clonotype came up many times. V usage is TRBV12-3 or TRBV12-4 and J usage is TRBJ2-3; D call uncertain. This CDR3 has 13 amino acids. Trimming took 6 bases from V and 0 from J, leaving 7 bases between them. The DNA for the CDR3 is TGTGCCAGCAGGTTCCCAAGCACAGATACGCAGTATTTT. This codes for CASRFPSTDTQYF.

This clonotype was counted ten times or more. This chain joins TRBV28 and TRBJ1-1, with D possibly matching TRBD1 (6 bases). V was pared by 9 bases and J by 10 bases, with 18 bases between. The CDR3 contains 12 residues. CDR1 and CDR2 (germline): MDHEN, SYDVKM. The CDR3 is CASAGGVLIAFF. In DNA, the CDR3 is TGTGCCAGTGCGGGGGGCGTTCTGATAGCTTTCTTT.

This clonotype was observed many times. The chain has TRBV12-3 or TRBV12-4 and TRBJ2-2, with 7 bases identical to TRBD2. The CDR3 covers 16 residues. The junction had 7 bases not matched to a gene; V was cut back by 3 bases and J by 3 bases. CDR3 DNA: TGTGCCAGCAGTTTCTTCGCGGGAGAGGACACCGGGGAGCTGTTTTTT. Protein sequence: CASSFFAGEDTGELFF.

CDR3 in DNA: TGTGCCAGCAGTCTGGCGGGGGGGGCGGCAGATACGCAGTATTTT. It yields the protein CASSLAGGAADTQYF. The chain recombines TRBV28 with TRBJ2-3; TRBD2 matches 9 bases. Germline-derived CDR1 and CDR2 are MDHEN and SYDVKM. J gave up 4 bases and V 5 bases, and 7 bases lay outside the gene matches. The CDR3 runs to 15 residues.

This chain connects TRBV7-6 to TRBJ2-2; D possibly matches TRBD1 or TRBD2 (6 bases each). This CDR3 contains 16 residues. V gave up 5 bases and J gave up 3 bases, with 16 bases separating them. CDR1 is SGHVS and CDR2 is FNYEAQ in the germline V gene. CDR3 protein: CASSPRGRADTGELFF. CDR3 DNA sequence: TGTGCCAGCAGCCCTCGGGGGCGGGCGGACACCGGGGAGCTGTTTTTT.

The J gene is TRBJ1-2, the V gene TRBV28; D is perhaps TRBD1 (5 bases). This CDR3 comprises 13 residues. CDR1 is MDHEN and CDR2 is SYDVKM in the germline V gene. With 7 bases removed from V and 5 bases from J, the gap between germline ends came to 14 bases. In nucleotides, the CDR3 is TGTGCCAGCACCCTGCGGGGGGGTTATGGCTACACCTTC. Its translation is CASTLRGGYGYTF.

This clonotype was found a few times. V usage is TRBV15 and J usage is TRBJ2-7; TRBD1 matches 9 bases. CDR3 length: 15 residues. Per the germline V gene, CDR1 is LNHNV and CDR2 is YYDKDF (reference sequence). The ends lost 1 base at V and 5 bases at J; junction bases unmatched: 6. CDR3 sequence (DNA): TGTGCCACCAGCAGAGGGGACAGGGCGTTCGACGAGCAGTACTTC. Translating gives CATSRGDRAFDEQYF.

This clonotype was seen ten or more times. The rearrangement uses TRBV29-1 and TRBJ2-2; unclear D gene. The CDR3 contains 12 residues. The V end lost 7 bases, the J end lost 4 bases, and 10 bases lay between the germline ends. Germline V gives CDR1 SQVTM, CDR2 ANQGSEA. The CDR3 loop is CSELGFTGELFF. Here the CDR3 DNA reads TGCAGCGAACTTGGGTTCACCGGGGAGCTGTTTTTT.

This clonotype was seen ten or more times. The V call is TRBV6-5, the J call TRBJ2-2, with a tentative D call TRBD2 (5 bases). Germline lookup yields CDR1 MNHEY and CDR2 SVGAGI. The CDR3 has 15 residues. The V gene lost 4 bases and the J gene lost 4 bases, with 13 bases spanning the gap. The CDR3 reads CASSSIEGATGELFF. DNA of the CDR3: TGTGCCAGCAGTTCGATTGAGGGAGCCACCGGGGAGCTGTTTTTT.